A single sample gave rise to the 11 T cell receptor beta chains below, sequenced in a study of CD8 T cells in ankylosing spondylitis. TCRdb recomputed calls from the 5' RACE reads with MiXCR, one row per CDR3 protein. The sample lists some 200,000 distinct CDR3 sequences; 15% to 20% were seen once. Material for sequencing was blood, either unsorted or a sorted T cell fraction (not recorded which). The source is a male donor aged 5-30 years with ankylosing spondylitis or in good health (not recorded which).

This clonotype was picked up many times. The chain employs TRBV12-3 or TRBV12-4 and TRBJ2-1; 7 bases agree with TRBD2. CDR3 size: 12 residues. The V segment lost 9 bases and the J segment 9 bases; nucleotides outside the gene matches: 8. The CDR3 DNA sequence: TGTGCCAGTCACTTGGGGGAGGGTGAGCAGTTCTTC. Protein product: CASHLGEGEQFF.

This chain uses TRBV20-1 with TRBJ2-1; 13 bases line up with TRBD2. The V and J ends lost 6 bases and 9 bases, in that order; junction bases with no gene match: 8. The CDR3 extends over 14 amino acids. CDR1 and CDR2 from the germline V gene are DFQATT and SNEGSKA (reference sequence). CDR3 residues: CSATTSGRASEQFF. The CDR3 DNA follows: TGCAGTGCGACTACTAGCGGGAGGGCTAGTGAGCAGTTCTTC.

This clonotype has a count of ten or more. V is TRBV15 and J is TRBJ2-3; D is undetermined. This CDR3 has 13 amino acids. The germline V gene has CDR1 LNHNV and CDR2 YYDKDF (reference sequence). V was shortened by 0 bases and J by 5 bases, with 6 bases between the two germline ends. CDR3 amino acids: CATSRDKRDTQYF. CDR3 bases: TGTGCCACCAGCAGAGACAAGCGAGATACGCAGTATTTT.

This clonotype was seen ten or more times. The chain links TRBV12-3 or TRBV12-4 to TRBJ1-2; the D is unclear. V shed 6 bases and J shed 7 bases, with 9 bases lying between them. The CDR3 has 11 residues. The chain's CDR3 is CASSAIGGYTF. CDR3 DNA: TGTGCCAGCAGCGCCATAGGTGGCTACACCTTC.

The genes are TRBV18 and TRBJ1-1; D uncertain. This CDR3 is built from 15 residues. Germline CDR1 reads KGHSH; CDR2 reads LQKENI. Trimming pared 2 bases from V and 1 base from J, leaving 11 bases between. The CDR3 bases are TGTGCCAGCTCACCAAGGTCGGCAGCGAACACTGAAGCTTTCTTT. It yields the protein CASSPRSAANTEAFF. The full variable domain, in which reference TRBV18 and TRBJ1-1 provide the parts outside the CDR3, is NAGVMQNPRHLVRRRGQEARLRCSPMKGHSHVYWYRQLPEEGLKFMVYLQKENIIDESGMPKERFSAEFPKEGPSILRIQQVVRGDSAAYFCASSPRSAANTEAFFGQGTRLTVV.

This clonotype came up many times. This sequence joins TRBV7-9 and TRBJ1-4; TRBD1 agrees at 11 bases. The germline gives CDR1 SEHNR, CDR2 FQNEAQ (reference sequence). J lost 6 bases, V lost 6 bases, and 6 bases had no gene match. The CDR3 runs 15 residues. The CDR3 bases are TGTGCCAGCAGGCCGACGGGACAGGGGGATGAAAAACTGTTTTTT. Its protein product is CASRPTGQGDEKLFF.

This clonotype was recorded at least ten times. The chain is built from TRBV11-1 and TRBJ2-1, with TRBD2 identical over 8 bases. The CDR3 has 15 amino acids. In germline, CDR1 is SGHAT, CDR2 FQDESV (reference sequence). V shed 5 bases and J 3 bases; nucleotides not matched to a gene: 6. As DNA, the CDR3 is TGTGCCAGCAGCGAAGCGGGACTAGTCTACAATGAGCAGTTCTTC. Its protein product is CASSEAGLVYNEQFF.

This clonotype appeared many times. CDR3 DNA: TGTGCCTGGAGTCGGGGAGGCTATGGCTACACCTTC. Amino acid sequence: CAWSRGGYGYTF. The chain links TRBV30 to TRBJ1-2; D gene uncertain. The length of the CDR3 is 12 residues. V gave up 2 bases and J gave up 4 bases, with 8 bases separating them. CDR1 and CDR2 (germline): GTSNPN, SVGIG (reference sequence).

This clonotype was recorded many times. The genes are TRBV5-1 and TRBJ2-1, with D uncertain. Trimming removed 2 bases from V and 6 bases from J, with 12 bases in between. The germline gives CDR1 SGHRS, CDR2 YFSETQ. The CDR3 is 14 residues long. The CDR3 sequence: CASSLDLGLNEQFF. In DNA form, the CDR3 reads TGCGCCAGCAGCTTAGACCTGGGCCTCAATGAGCAGTTCTTC.

This clonotype was seen at least ten times. The J gene is TRBJ2-1, the V gene TRBV29-1, with D possibly TRBD2 on 6 matching bases. This CDR3 comprises 15 residues. The V gene's germline CDR1 is SQVTM and CDR2 ANQGSEA. V was cut by 4 bases and J by 0 bases, with 13 bases left in between. The CDR3 here is CSVGPPSASYNEQFF. In nucleotides, the CDR3 is TGCAGCGTTGGGCCCCCTAGCGCCTCCTACAATGAGCAGTTCTTC.

This clonotype has ten or more counts. The gene calls are TRBV5-5 and TRBJ1-5; 9 positions agree with TRBD1. The CDR3 sequence is 16 residues long. Trimming removed 4 bases from V and 5 bases from J; junction bases left unmatched: 10. Germline CDR1 is SGHKS and CDR2 is YYEKEE (reference sequence). CDR3 loop: CASSPGTGKWDQPQHF. The CDR3 DNA follows: TGTGCCAGCAGCCCTGGGACAGGGAAATGGGATCAGCCCCAGCATTTT. Based on the CDR3 plus reference TRBV5-5 and TRBJ1-5, the full variable domain is DAGVTQSPTHLIKTRGQQVTLRCSPISGHKSVSWYQQVLGQGPQFIFQYYEKEERGRGNFPDRFSARQFPNYSSELNVNALLLGDSALYLCASSPGTGKWDQPQHFGDGTRLSIL.